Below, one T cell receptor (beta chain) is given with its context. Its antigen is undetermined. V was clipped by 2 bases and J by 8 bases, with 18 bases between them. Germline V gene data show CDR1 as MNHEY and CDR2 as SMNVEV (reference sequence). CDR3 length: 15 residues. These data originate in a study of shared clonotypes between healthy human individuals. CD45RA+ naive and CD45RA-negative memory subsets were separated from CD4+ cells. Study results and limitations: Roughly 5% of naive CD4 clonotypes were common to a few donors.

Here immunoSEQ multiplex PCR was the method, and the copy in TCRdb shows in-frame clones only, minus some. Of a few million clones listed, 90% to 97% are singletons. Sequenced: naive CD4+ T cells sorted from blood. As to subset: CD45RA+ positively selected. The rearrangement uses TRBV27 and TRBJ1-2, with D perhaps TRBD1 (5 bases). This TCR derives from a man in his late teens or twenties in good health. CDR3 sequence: CASSLSQGVGVGYTF. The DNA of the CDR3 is TGTGCCAGCAGTTTAAGTCAGGGAGTGGGAGTCGGCTACACCTTC.